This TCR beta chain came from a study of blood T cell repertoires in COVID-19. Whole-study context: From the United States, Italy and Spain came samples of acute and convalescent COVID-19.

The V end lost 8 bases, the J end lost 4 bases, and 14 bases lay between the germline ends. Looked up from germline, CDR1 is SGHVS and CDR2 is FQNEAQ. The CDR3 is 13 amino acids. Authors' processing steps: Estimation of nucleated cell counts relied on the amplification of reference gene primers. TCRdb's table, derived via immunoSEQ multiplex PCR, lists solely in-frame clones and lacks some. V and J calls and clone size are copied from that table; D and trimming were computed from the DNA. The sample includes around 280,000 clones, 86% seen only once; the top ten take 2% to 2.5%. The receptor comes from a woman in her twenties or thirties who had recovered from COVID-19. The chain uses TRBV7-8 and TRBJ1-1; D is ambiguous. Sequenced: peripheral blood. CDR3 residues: CASALDRGTEAFF. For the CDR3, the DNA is TGTGCCAGCGCCTTGGATCGGGGCACTGAAGCTTTCTTT.